This TCR beta chain is drawn from a study of cytomegalovirus exposure and HLA in healthy donors. The CDR3 length is 14 residues. CDR1 is ENHRY, CDR2 SYGVKD, per germline. Trimming stripped 10 bases from V and 2 bases from J, with 14 bases between. Study-wide points: Fewer N-insertions than the 666-donor mean were reportedly shown by an Asian-associated ancestry cluster in a later analysis. TCR beta chain V- and J-gene trimming was linked, in a later analysis, to a missense variant in DCLRE1C. The presence/absence work took it that sequencing depth was about the same across donors. The study had only CMV serostatus as immune exposure information.

About this clone: Antigen unknown.

Researchers ran the PCR with 60 Vbeta and 13 Jbeta primers. Measured with immunoSEQ multiplex PCR; TCRdb has only the in-frame clones, and not every one. Its listing shows around 190,000 clones. The chain is built from TRBV10-3 and TRBJ2-2; TRBD1 is a possible D gene (6 bases). This clonotype was obtained from a woman under 40 in good health and CMV-seropositive. The specimen was PBMCs. CDR3 DNA sequence: TGTGCCACAATCCGGGACACCAACACCGGGGAGCTGTTTTTT. As protein: CATIRDTNTGELFF.